The subject of this entry is one T cell receptor (beta chain). Per the study methods: Amplified reference gene primers provided the basis for estimating nucleated cell counts. Some clones are missing from TCRdb's copy, which holds only in-frame ones; the method was immunoSEQ multiplex PCR. V and J calls and clone size are as listed in that table; D and trimming were resolved from the DNA. The sample holds just under 150,000 clones, 80% to 90% seen once. The sample originates from a study of blood T cell repertoires in COVID-19. Across the study: Samples of COVID-19 (acute and convalescent) were obtained from the United States, Italy and Spain. PBMCs, B-cell-depleted T cells, or T cells were the source of the cDNA or gDNA that made up the material.

The V end lost 5 bases, the J end lost 5 bases, and 10 bases lay between the germline ends. The CDR3 spans 13 residues. Looked up from germline, CDR1 is SGHNT and CDR2 is YENEEA. This TCR was sampled from a human donor with acute or convalescent COVID-19. The donor label of this sample is uncertain. The sample was peripheral blood. V gene TRBV11-3 combines with J gene TRBJ2-1; D is unresolved. The CDR3 region has the DNA TGTGCCAGCAGCACACAGAGAAACAATGAGCAGTTCTTC. Translated, it gives CASSTQRNNEQFF. Full variable domain (missing parts from reference TRBV11-3 and TRBJ2-1): EAGVVQSPRYKIIEKKQPVAFWCNPISGHNTLYWYLQNLGQGPELLIRYENEEAVDDSQLPKDRFSAERLKGVDSTLKIQPAELGDSAVYLCASSTQRNNEQFFGPGTRLTVL.